Listed below are T cell receptor beta chains from one sample, sequenced in a study of blood T cells in healthy people across ages. TCRdb re-called the 5' RACE reads with MiXCR, one entry per CDR3 protein. Here the sample spans around 650,000 distinct CDR3 sequences, roughly two fifths being singletons. The sample was blood. These TCRs come from a man older than 75 in good health. CDR3s include the opening cysteine and the closing phenylalanine or tryptophan.

V gene | CDR3 protein
TRBV7-9 | CASSSRTGAIEKLFF
TRBV6-2/TRBV6-3 | CASNRLANYEQYF
TRBV20-1 | CSAREVVYEQFF
TRBV20-1 | CSASTSGDTDTQYF
TRBV6-2/TRBV6-3 | CASSWDRTNSYNEQFF
TRBV27 | CASSPRSSAPYEQYF
TRBV6-2/TRBV6-3 | CASIRDRELGTEAFF
TRBV20-1 | CSASRLQGGQSTDTQYF
TRBV7-2 | CASSSPGLAKYNERFF
TRBV4-1 | CASSPGTVEAGELFF
TRBV7-9 | CASSRPGLAGYNEQYF
TRBV20-1 | CSARDGTTQETQYF
TRBV27 | CASSTQGPEYEQYF
TRBV7-6 | CASSLGHLSTDTQYF
TRBV7-8 | CASSPLATEAFF
TRBV3-1 | CASIPSNSPLHF
TRBV9 | CASSLLNRVNNYNEQFF
TRBV3-1 | CASSQGGLAGNEQFF
TRBV5-1 | CASSSGGVTNEQFF
TRBV6-2/TRBV6-3 | CASSLTEGIAKNIQYF
TRBV11-2 | CASSPFSGGSETQYF
TRBV21-1 | CASSALFQVFTLMSPSYEQYF
TRBV21-1 | CARDRPYSNQPQHF
TRBV6-6 | CASSYLRPDSNEQFF
TRBV29-1 | CSVGGQGGGYTF
TRBV20-1 | CSAGRGTQIYEQYF
TRBV6-4 | CASSDSWQKFGTEKLFF
TRBV24-1 | CATSDLYRGGETQYF
TRBV4-2 | CASSQPTSNQPQHF
TRBV18 | CASSPRFNQPQHF
TRBV5-5 | CASSWRQENTGELFF